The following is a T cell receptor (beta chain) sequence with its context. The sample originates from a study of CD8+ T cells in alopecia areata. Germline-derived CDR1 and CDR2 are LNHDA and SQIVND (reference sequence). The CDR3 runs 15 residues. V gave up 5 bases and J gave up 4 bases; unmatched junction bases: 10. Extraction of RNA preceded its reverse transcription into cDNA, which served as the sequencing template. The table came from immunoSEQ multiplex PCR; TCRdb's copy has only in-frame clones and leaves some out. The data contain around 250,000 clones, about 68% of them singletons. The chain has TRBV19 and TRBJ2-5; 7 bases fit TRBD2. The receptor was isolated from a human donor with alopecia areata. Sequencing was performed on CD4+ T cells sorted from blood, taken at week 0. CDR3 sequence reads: CASSFTASGGETQYF. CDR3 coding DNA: TGTGCCAGTAGTTTTACAGCCTCGGGAGGAGAGACCCAGTACTTC.